This T cell receptor beta chain emerged from a study of shared clonotypes between healthy human individuals. Overall study: Donors had three CD4 naive, three CD4 memory, two CD8 naive and one CD8 memory plate apiece.

Memory CD4+ cells were the fraction left after CD45RA+ naive selection. Study-wide results and limits: Among non-shared clonotypes, generation probabilities were lower than among those shared by all four donors.

Germline CDR1 is LNHDA and CDR2 is SQIVND (reference sequence). The CDR3 is made up of 15 amino acids. The J segment lost 3 bases and the V segment lost 5 bases, leaving 8 bases of the junction unmatched. Some 30,000 T cell genomes, or approximately 200 ng DNA, went into the sorted-subset replicate PCRs. Assay used: immunoSEQ multiplex PCR; TCRdb lists only in-frame clones, some missing. The sample shows approximately 740,000 clones, under 80% of them seen only once. On this clone: Its antigen is not identified.

The rearrangement links TRBV19 to TRBJ1-1; TRBD1 aligns across 8 bases. This sequence originates from a young woman in good health. Sequences were obtained from memory CD4+ T cells sorted from blood. Subset reported: CD45RA-negative fraction. CDR3 loop: CASSVLDRAYTEAFF. Written as DNA, the CDR3 is TGTGCCAGTAGTGTCCTGGACAGGGCTTACACTGAAGCTTTCTTT. The full variable domain, completed using reference TRBV19 and TRBJ1-1, is DGGITQSPKYLFRKEGQNVTLSCEQNLNHDAMYWYRQDPGQGLRLIYYSQIVNDFQKGDIAEGYSVSREKKESFPLTVTSAQKNPTAFYLCASSVLDRAYTEAFFGQGTRLTVV.